What follows describes a single TCR beta chain. The study ran its PCR with 60 Vbeta and 13 Jbeta primers. In the authors' methods: Some 10 million shared chains were among the approximately 80 million unique TCR beta chains that a later analysis counted. Only in-frame clones appear in the TCRdb table, and some are missing; sequencing was by immunoSEQ multiplex PCR. For V, J and clone size, that table is used; D and trimming come from the DNA. This table has hundreds of thousands of clones, about 90% appearing once. These data belong to a study of cytomegalovirus exposure and HLA in healthy donors. With 4 bases removed from V and 3 bases from J, the gap between germline ends came to 7 bases. In germline, CDR1 is SGHTA, CDR2 FQGNSA. CDR3 length: 13 amino acids.

V is TRBV7-2 and J is TRBJ1-5, with D possibly matching TRBD1 (6 bases). This sequence was found in a woman between 18 and 29 years old in good health and CMV-seronegative. The sequencing sample was made of PBMCs. The CDR3 loop reads CASSSGVNQPQHF. CDR3 DNA: TGTGCCAGCAGCTCAGGGGTCAATCAGCCCCAGCATTTT.